The present T cell receptor (beta chain) was sequenced within a study of CD8 T cells in Susac syndrome. The control group consisted of healthy donors matched for age and sex. TEMRA cells were FACS-enriched, unlike CD8+ and CD4+ T cells, which were negatively isolated. The CDR3 length is 14 residues. V shed 4 bases, J shed 5 bases, and the junction held 7 bases outside the gene matches. Germline assignment: CDR1 SGHDN and CDR2 FVKESK. A quantity of about 0.5 to 1 ug RNA underwent reverse transcription using random hexamers. A multiplex approach, immunoSEQ multiplex PCR, amplified TCR beta CDR3 across 54 Vbeta and 13 Jbeta. A single record per CDR3 protein comes from TCRdb applying MiXCR to the immunoSEQ multiplex PCR reads. The sample yields fewer than 150,000 distinct CDR3 sequences, roughly 96% seen once.

The chain employs TRBV14 and TRBJ2-5; 7 positions agree with TRBD1. The sequence was collected from a human donor in good health. What was sequenced was CD4+ T cells from PBMCs. CDR3 amino acids: CASSLMTGSETQYF. The CDR3 DNA reads as TGTGCCAGCAGCCTCATGACAGGGTCGGAGACCCAGTACTTC.